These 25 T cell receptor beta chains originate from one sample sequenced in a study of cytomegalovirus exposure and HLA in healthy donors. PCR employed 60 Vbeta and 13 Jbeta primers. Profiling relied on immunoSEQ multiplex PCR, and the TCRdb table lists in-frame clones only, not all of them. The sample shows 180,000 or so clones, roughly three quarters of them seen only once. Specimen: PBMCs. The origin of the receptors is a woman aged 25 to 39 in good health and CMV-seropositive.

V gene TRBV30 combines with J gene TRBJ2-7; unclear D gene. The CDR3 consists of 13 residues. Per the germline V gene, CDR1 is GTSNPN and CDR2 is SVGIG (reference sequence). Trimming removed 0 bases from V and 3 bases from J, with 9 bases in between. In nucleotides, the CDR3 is TGTGCCTGGAGTGTACCCTACAGCTACGAGCAGTACTTC. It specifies CAWSVPYSYEQYF.

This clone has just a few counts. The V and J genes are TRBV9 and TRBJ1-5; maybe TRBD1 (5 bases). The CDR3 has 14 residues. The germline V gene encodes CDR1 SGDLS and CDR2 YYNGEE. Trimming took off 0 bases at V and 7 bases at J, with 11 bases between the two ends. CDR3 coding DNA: TGTGCCAGCAGCGTAGGGTCCGGGGGGCAGCCCCAGCATTTT. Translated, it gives CASSVGSGGQPQHF.

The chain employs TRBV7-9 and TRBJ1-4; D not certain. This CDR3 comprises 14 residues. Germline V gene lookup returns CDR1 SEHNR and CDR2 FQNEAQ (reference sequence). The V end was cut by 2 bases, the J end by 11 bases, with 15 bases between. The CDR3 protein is CASSLLRVSGKLFF. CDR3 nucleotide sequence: TGTGCCAGCAGCTTATTGAGAGTATCGGGGAAACTGTTTTTT.

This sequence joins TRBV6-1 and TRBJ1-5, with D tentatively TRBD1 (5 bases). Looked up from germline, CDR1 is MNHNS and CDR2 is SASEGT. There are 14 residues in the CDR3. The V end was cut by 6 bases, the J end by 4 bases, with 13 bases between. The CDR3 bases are TGTGCCAGCAGGGGGGGGTATACTAATCAGCCCCAGCATTTT. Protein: CASRGGYTNQPQHF.

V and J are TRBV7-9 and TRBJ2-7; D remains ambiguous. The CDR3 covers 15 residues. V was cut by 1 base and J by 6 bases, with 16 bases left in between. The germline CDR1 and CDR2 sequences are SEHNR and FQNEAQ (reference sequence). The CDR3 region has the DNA TGTGCCAGCAGCTTAGTCGGCCGACCCCGCGGCGAGCAGTACTTC. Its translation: CASSLVGRPRGEQYF.

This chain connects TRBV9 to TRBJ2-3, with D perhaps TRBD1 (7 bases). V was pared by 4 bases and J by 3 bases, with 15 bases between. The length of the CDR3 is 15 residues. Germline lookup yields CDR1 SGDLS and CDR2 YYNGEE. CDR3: CASSLSGQETDTQYF. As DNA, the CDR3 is TGTGCCAGCAGCCTTAGCGGACAGGAGACAGATACGCAGTATTTT.

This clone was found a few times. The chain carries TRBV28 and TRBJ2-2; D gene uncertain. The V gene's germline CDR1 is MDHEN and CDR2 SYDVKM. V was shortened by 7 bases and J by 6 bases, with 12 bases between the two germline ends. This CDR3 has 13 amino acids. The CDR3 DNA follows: TGTGCCAGCACCGGCGGTCGCGCCGGGGAGCTGTTTTTT. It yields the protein CASTGGRAGELFF.

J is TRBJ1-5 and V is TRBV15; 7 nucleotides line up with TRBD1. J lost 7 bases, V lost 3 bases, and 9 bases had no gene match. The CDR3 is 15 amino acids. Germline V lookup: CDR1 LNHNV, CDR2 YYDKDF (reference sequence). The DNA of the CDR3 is TGTGCCACCAGCAGTTCTGACAGGGCTGACCAGCCCCAGCATTTT. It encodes CATSSSDRADQPQHF.

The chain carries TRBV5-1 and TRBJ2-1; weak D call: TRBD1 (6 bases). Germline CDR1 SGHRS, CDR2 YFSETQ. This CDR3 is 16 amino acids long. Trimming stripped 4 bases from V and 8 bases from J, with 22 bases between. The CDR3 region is CASSNRDLAGLDEQFF. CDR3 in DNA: TGCGCCAGCAGCAACAGGGATCTGGCAGGACTCGATGAGCAGTTCTTC.

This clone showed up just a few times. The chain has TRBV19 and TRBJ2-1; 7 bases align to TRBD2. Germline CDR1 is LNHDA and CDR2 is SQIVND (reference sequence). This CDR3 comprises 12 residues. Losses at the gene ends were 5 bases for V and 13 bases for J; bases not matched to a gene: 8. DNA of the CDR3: TGTGCCAGTAGTGACTATCCGGGACTACAGTTCTTC. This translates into CASSDYPGLQFF.

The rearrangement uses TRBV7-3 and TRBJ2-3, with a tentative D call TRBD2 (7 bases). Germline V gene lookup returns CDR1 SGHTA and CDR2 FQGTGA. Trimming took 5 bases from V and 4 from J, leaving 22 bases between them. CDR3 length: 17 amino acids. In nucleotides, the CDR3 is TGTGCCAGCAGCCGGGGGTTTGTGGGGGGGCCGGCAGATACGCAGTATTTT. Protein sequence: CASSRGFVGGPADTQYF.

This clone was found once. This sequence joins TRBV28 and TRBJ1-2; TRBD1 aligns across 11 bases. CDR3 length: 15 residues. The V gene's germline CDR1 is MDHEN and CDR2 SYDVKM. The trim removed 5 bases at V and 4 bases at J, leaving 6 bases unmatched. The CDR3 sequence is CASSPRTGGAYGYTF. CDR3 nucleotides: TGTGCCAGCAGTCCCCGGACAGGGGGCGCCTATGGCTACACCTTC.

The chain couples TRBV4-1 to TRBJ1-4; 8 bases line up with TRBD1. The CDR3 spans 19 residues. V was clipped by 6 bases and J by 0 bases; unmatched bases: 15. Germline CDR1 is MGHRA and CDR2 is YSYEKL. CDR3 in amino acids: CASRRTGGIGDATNEKLFF. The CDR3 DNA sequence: TGCGCCAGCAGACGCACAGGGGGGATAGGGGATGCAACTAATGAAAAACTGTTTTTT.

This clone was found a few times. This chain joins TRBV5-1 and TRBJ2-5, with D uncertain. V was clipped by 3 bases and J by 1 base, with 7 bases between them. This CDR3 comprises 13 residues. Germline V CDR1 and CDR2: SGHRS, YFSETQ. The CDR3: CASSYDFQETQYF. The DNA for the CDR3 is TGCGCCAGCAGCTACGACTTCCAAGAGACCCAGTACTTC.

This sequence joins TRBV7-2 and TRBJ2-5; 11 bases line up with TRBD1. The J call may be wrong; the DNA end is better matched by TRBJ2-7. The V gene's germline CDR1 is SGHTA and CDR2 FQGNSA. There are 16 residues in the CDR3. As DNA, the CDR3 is TGTGCCAGCAGCTTAGGAGGACAGGGGGCGTCCTACGAGCAGTACTTC. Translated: CASSLGGQGASYEQYF.

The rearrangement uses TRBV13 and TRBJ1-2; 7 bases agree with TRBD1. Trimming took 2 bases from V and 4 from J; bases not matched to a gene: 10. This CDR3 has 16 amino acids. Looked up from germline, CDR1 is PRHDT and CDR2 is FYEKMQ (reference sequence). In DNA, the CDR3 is TGTGCCAGCAGCTTAAGTCGGAAGGGGGCCCTCTATGGCTACACCTTC. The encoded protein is CASSLSRKGALYGYTF.

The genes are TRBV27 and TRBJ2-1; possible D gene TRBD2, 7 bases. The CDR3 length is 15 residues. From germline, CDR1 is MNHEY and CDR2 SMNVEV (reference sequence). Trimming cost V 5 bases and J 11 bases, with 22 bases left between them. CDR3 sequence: CASSLGGGRGEKQFF. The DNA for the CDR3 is TGTGCCAGCAGTCTAGGGGGGGGCAGGGGAGAGAAGCAGTTCTTC.

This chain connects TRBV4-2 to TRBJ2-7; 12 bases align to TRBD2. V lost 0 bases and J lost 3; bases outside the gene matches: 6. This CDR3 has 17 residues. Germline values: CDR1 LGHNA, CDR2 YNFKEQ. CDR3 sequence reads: CASSQDRASGGDYEQYF. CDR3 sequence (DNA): TGTGCCAGCAGCCAAGATAGGGCTAGCGGGGGGGACTACGAGCAGTACTTC.

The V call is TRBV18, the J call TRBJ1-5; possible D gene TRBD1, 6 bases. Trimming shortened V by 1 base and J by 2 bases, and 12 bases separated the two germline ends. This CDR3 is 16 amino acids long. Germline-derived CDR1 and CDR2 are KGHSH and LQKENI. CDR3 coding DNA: TGTGCCAGCTCACCACGGATGCGACAGGGCAATCAGCCCCAGCATTTT. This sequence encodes CASSPRMRQGNQPQHF.

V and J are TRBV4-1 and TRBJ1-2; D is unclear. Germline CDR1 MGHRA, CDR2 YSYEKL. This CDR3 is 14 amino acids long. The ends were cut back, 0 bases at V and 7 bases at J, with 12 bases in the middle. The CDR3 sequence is CASSQEVSIGGYTF. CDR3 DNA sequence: TGCGCCAGCAGCCAAGAAGTCTCTATCGGTGGCTACACCTTC.

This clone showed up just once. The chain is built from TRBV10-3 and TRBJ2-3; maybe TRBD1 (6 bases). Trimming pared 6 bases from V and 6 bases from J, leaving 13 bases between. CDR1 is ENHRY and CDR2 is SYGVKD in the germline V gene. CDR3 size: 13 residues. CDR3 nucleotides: TGTGCCATCAGCCCGAACAGGGACGATACGCAGTATTTT. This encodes CAISPNRDDTQYF.

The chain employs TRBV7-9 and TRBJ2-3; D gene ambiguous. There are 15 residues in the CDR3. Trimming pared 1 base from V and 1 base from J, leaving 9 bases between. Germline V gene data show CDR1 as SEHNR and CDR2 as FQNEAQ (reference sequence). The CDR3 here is CASSLDPQGTDTQYF. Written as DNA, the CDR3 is TGTGCCAGCAGCTTAGACCCGCAGGGCACAGATACGCAGTATTTT.

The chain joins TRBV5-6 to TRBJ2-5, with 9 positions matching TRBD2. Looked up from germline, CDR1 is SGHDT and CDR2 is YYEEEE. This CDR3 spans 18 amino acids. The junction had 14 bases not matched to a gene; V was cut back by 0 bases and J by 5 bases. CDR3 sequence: CASSLAGLSAGGRETQYF. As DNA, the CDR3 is TGTGCCAGCAGCTTGGCGGGTTTATCAGCGGGGGGTAGGGAGACCCAGTACTTC. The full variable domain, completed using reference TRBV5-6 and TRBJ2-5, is DAGVTQSPTHLIKTRGQQVTLRCSPKSGHDTVSWYQQALGQGPQFIFQYYEEEERQRGNFPDRFSGHQFPNYSSELNVNALLLGDSALYLCASSLAGLSAGGRETQYFGPGTRLLVL.

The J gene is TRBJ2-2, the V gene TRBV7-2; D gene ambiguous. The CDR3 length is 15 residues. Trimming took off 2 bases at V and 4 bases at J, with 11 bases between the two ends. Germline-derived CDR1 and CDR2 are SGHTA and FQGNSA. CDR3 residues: CASSLSAEFTGELFF. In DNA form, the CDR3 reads TGTGCCAGCAGCTTAAGTGCGGAGTTCACCGGGGAGCTGTTTTTT. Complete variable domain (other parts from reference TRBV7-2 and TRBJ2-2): GAGVSQSPSNKVTEKGKDVELRCDPISGHTALYWYRQSLGQGLEFLIYFQGNSAPDKSGLPSDRFSAERTGGSVSTLTIQRTQQEDSAVYLCASSLSAEFTGELFFGEGSRLTVL.

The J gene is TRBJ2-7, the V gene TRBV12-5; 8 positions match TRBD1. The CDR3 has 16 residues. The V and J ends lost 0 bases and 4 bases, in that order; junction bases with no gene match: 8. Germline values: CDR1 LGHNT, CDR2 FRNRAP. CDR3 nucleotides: TGTGCTAGTGGTTTGGTACGAGGACAGGGACGGTACGAGCAGTACTTC. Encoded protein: CASGLVRGQGRYEQYF.